This T cell receptor (beta chain) came from a study of post-analysis software for immune sequencing data. Many counts were recorded for this clonotype. The antigen is unknown. Study-level findings and limits: Diversity measured as normalized Chao1 was significantly lower in multiple sclerosis patients than in controls. With TRBV5-6, TRBV5-1 and TRBV20-1 included, about 5 TRBV segments were more frequent in patients than in controls.

V lost 4 bases to trimming and J lost 7 bases, with 11 bases between them. The CDR3 runs 13 residues. Germline V gene lookup returns CDR1 MRHNA and CDR2 SNTAGT. Each TCR beta cDNA library carried unique molecular identifiers. From around 1 to 10 million T cells, 400,000 to 500,000 cDNA molecules were obtained. One entry per CDR3 protein, called by TCRdb with MiXCR from the PCR reads. The repertoire has about 430,000 distinct CDR3 sequences, 30% to 45% of them found once; the top ten carry approximately 7.1%. This receptor was obtained from a girl aged 2 to 9 with multiple sclerosis. V is TRBV6-4 and J is TRBJ1-5; D unclear. The sequencing sample was made of blood. The CDR3 sequence is CASSGDLGQPQHF. Here the CDR3 DNA reads TGTGCCAGCAGTGGGGATTTGGGACAGCCCCAGCATTTT.